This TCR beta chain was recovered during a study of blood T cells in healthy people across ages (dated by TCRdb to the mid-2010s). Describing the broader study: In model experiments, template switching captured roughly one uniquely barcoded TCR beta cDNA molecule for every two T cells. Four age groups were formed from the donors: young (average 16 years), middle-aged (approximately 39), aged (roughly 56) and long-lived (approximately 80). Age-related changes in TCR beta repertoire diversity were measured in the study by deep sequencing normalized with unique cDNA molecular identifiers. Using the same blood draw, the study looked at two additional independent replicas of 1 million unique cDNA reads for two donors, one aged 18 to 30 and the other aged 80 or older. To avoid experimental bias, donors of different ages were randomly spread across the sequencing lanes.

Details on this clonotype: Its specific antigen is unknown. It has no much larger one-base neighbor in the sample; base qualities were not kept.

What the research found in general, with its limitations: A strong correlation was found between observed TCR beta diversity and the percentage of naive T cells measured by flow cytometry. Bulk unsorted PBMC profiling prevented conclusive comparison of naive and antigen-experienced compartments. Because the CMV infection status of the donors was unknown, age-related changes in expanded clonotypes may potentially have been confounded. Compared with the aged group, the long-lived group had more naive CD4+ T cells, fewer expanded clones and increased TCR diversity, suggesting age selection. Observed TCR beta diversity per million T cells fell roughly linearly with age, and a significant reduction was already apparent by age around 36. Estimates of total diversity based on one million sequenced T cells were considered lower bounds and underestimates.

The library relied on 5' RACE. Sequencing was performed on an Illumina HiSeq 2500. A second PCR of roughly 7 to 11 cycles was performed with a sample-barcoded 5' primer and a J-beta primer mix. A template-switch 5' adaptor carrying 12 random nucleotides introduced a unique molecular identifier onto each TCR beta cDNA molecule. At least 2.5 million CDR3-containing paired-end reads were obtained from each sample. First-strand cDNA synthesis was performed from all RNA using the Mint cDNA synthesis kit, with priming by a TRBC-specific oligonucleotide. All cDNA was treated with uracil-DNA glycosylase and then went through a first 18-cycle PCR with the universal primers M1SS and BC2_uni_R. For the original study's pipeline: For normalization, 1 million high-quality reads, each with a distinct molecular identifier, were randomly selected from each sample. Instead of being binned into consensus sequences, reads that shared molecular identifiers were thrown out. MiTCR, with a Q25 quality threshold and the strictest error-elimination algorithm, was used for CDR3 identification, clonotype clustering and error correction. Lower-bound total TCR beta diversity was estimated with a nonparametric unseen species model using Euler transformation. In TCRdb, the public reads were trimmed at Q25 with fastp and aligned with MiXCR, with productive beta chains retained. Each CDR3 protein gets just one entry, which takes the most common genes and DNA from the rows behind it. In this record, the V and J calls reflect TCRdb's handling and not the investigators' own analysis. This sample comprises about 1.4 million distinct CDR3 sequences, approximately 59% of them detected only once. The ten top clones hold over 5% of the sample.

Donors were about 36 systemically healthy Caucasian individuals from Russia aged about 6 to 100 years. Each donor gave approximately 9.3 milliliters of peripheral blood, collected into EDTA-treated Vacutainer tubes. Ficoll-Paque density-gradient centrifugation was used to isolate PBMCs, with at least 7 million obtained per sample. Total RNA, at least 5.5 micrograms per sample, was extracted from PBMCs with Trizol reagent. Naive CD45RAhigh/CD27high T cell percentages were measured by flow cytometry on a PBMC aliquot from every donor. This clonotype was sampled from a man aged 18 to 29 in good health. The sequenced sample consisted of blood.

The DNA sequence reads TGTGCCAGCAGCTCCCGACTTGGCTGGAGTGAGCAGTTCTTC. Translated, this gives CASSSRLGWSEQFF. The V gene is TRBV11-2 and the J gene is TRBJ2-1; the D gene remains uncertain. Taken from cysteine to phenylalanine, the CDR3 has 14 residues. Here the CDR3 DNA is all that survives: 42 bases in frame from base 1. Taken from the germline V gene, the CDR1 and CDR2 loops are SGHAT and FQNNGV. V is shortened by 4 bases, J by 9 bases, and the region joining them spans 16 bases.